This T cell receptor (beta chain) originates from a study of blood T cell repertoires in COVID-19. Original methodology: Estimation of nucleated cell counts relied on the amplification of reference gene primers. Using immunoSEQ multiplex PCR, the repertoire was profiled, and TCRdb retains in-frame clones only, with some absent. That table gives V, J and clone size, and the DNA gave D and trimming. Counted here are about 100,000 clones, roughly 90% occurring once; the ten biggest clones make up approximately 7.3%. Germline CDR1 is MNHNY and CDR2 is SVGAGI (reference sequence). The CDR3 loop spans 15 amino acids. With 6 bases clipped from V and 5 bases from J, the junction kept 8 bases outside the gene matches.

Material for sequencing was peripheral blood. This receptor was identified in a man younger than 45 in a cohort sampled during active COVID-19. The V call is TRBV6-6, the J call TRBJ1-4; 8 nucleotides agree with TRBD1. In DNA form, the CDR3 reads TGTGCCAGCAGCCGGACAGGGCGGGAAAATGAAAAACTGTTTTTT. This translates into CASSRTGRENEKLFF.